One sample yielded the 8 T cell receptor beta chains listed below, sequenced in a study of cytomegalovirus exposure and HLA in healthy donors. Primers included in the PCR were 60 Vbeta and 13 Jbeta primers. Assay used: immunoSEQ multiplex PCR; TCRdb lists only in-frame clones, some missing. The data show hundreds of thousands of clones, 65% to 85% seen once. The sequencing sample was made of PBMCs. All receptors derive from a female donor in good health and CMV-seronegative.

The chain employs TRBV6-1 and TRBJ2-5, with D possibly TRBD1 on 5 matching bases. This CDR3 is 15 amino acids long. Per germline, CDR1 MNHNS and CDR2 SASEGT. V shed 3 bases and J shed 2 bases, with 13 bases lying between them. The CDR3 nucleotides read TGTGCCAGCAGTGAGACGGACACCAGACAAGAGACCCAGTACTTC. Its translation is CASSETDTRQETQYF.

This chain joins TRBV5-1 and TRBJ1-1; D is ambiguous. The germline gives CDR1 SGHRS, CDR2 YFSETQ. The germline V and J ends were trimmed by 6 bases and 1 base, with 10 bases remaining between them. This CDR3 has 13 residues. This CDR3 reads CASTFRGNTEAFF. DNA of the CDR3: TGCGCCAGCACTTTCCGGGGGAACACTGAAGCTTTCTTT.

The chain uses TRBV5-4 and TRBJ2-2; weak D call: TRBD1 (5 bases). CDR1 and CDR2 from the germline V gene are SGHNT and YYREEE (reference sequence). There are 18 residues in the CDR3. Trimming removed 1 base from V and 5 bases from J, with 21 bases in between. In nucleotides, the CDR3 is TGTGCCAGCAGCTTGCCGCCTTGGGCAGGGTCACAAACCGGGGAGCTGTTTTTT. Protein product: CASSLPPWAGSQTGELFF.

This rearrangement joins TRBV6-1 to TRBJ2-1; a weak D match, TRBD1 (5 bases). The germline V gene encodes CDR1 MNHNS and CDR2 SASEGT. The V and J ends lost 6 bases and 3 bases respectively, with 12 bases between them. The CDR3 contains 14 residues. The CDR3 DNA follows: TGTGCCAGCAGGGCCGCAGGGAACTACAATGAGCAGTTCTTC. It specifies CASRAAGNYNEQFF.

The chain combines TRBV28 with TRBJ1-2, with D possibly matching TRBD1 (6 bases). There are 14 residues in the CDR3. CDR1 and CDR2 (germline): MDHEN, SYDVKM. V was pared by 7 bases and J by 4 bases, with 16 bases between. CDR3 amino acids: CASTPQGRIYGYTF. In DNA, the CDR3 is TGTGCCAGCACCCCACAGGGACGTATCTATGGCTACACCTTC.

The chain joins TRBV5-1 to TRBJ1-2, with a tentative D call TRBD1 (6 bases). V lost 2 bases, J lost 7 bases, and 18 bases lay in between. This CDR3 is 15 amino acids long. Germline values: CDR1 SGHRS, CDR2 YFSETQ. The CDR3 spells CASSFSSGGGGGYTF. DNA of the CDR3: TGCGCCAGCAGCTTTTCATCGGGAGGGGGAGGTGGCTACACCTTC.

This clone was seen only a few times. The chain joins TRBV29-1 to TRBJ2-1, with a weak D call TRBD2 (5 bases). Germline values: CDR1 SQVTM, CDR2 ANQGSEA. The CDR3 spans 11 residues. CDR3 region: CAPSPSGEQFF. DNA for the CDR3: TGCGCTCCCAGTCCAAGCGGTGAGCAGTTCTTC.

This chain joins TRBV28 and TRBJ1-2, with 7 bases lining up with TRBD1. This CDR3 comprises 16 residues. V trimming: 6 bases; J trimming: 5 bases; junction bases outside the gene matches: 15. The germline V gene has CDR1 MDHEN and CDR2 SYDVKM. The CDR3 DNA is TGTGCCAGCAGGTCCGTCAGGGACAGTCAATGGTATGGCTACACCTTC. Amino acids: CASRSVRDSQWYGYTF.